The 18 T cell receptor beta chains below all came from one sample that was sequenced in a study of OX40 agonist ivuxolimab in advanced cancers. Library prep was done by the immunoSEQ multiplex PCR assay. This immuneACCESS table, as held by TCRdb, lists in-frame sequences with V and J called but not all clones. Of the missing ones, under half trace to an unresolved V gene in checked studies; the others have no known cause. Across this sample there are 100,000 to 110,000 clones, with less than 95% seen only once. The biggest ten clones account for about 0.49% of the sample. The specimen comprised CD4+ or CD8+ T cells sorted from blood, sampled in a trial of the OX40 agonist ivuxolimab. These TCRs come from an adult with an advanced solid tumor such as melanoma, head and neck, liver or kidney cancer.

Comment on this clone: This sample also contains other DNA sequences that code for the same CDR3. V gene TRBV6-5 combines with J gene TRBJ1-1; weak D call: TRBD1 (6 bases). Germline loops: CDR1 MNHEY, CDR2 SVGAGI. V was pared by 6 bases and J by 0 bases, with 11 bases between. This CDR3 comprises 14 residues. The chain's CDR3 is CASSRRQVNTEAFF. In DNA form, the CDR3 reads TGTGCCAGCAGCCGCAGACAGGTGAACACTGAAGCTTTCTTT.

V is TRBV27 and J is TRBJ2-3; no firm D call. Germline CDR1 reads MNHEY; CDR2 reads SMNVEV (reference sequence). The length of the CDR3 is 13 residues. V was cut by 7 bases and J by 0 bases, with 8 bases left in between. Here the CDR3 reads CASTFRSTDTQYF. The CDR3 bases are TGTGCCAGCACTTTTCGTAGCACAGATACGCAGTATTTT.

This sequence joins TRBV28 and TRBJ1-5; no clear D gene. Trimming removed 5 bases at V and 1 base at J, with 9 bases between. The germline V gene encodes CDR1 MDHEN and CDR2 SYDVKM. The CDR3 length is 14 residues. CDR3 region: CASSAPGSNQPQHF. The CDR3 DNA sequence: TGTGCCAGCAGTGCACCTGGGAGCAATCAGCCCCAGCATTTT.

The CDR3 DNA reads TGCGCCAGCAGCGCGACCCTCAGCGGGACCTACAATGAGCAGTTCTTC. It yields the protein CASSATLSGTYNEQFF. The chain recombines TRBV5-1 with TRBJ2-1, with 7 bases that match TRBD2. This CDR3 contains 16 residues. The V segment lost 4 bases and the J segment 2 bases; nucleotides outside the gene matches: 9. Germline CDR1 and CDR2: SGHRS and YFSETQ. The whole variable domain, remainder taken from reference TRBV5-1 and TRBJ2-1, is KAGVTQTPRYLIKTRGQQVTLSCSPISGHRSVSWYQQTPGQGLQFLFEYFSETQRNKGNFPGRFSGRQFSNSRSEMNVSTLELGDSALYLCASSATLSGTYNEQFFGPGTRLTVL.

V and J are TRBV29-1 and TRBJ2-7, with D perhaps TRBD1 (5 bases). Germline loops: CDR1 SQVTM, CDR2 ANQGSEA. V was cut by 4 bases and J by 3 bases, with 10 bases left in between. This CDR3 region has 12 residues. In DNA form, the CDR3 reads TGCAGCGTTGGCAGGGAATACTACGAGCAGTACTTC. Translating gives CSVGREYYEQYF.

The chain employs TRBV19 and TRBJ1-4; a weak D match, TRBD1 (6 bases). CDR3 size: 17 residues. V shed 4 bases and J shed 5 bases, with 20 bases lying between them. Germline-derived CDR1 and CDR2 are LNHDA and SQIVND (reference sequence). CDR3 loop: CASSKKVSGQMNEKLFF. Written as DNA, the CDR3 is TGTGCCAGTAGTAAGAAGGTGTCAGGACAGATGAATGAAAAACTGTTTTTT.

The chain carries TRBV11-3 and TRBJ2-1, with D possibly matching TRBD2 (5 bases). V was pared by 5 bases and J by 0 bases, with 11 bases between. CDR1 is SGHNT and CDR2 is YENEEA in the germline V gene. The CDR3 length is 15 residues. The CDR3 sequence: CASSPGLSSYNEQFF. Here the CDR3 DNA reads TGTGCCAGCAGCCCCGGACTTAGCTCCTACAATGAGCAGTTCTTC.

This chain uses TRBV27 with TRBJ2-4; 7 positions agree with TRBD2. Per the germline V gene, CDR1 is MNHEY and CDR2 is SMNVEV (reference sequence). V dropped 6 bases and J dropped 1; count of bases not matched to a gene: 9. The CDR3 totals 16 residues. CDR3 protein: CASSGLGVLAKNIQYF. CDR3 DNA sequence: TGTGCCAGCAGCGGACTAGGCGTCTTGGCCAAAAACATTCAGTACTTC.

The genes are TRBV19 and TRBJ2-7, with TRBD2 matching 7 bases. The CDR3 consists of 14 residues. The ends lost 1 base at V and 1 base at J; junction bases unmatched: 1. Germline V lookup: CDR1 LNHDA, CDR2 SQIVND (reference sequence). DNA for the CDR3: TGTGCCAGTAGTATAGGTAGCGGGTCCTACGAGCAGTACTTC. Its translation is CASSIGSGSYEQYF.

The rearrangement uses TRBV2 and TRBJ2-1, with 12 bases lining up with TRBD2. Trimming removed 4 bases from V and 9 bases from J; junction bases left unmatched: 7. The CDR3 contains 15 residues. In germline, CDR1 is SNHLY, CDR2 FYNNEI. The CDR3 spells CASSAGLAGFGEQFF. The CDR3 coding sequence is TGTGCCAGCAGTGCCGGACTAGCGGGATTTGGTGAGCAGTTCTTC.

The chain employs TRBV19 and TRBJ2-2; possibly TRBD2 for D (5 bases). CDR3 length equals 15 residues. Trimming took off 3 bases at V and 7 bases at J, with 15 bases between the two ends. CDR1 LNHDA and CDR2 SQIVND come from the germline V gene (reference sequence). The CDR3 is CASSMVTTFGGELFF. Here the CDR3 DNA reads TGTGCCAGTAGTATGGTGACTACTTTCGGCGGGGAGCTGTTTTTT.

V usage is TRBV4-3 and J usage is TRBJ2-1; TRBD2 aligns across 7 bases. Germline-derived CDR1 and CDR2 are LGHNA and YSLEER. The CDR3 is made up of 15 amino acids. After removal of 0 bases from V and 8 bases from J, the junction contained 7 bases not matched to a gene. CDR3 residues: CASSQEGRVLDEQFF. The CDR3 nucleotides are TGCGCCAGCAGCCAAGAGGGGAGGGTTTTGGATGAGCAGTTCTTC.

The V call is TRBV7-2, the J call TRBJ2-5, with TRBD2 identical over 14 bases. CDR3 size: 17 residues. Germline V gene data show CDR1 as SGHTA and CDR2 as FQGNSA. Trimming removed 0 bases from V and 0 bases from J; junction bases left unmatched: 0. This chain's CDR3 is CASSLATSGRDQETQYF. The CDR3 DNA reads TGTGCCAGCAGCTTAGCGACTAGCGGGAGGGACCAAGAGACCCAGTACTTC. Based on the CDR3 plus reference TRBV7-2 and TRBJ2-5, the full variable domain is GAGVSQSPSNKVTEKGKDVELRCDPISGHTALYWYRQSLGQGLEFLIYFQGNSAPDKSGLPSDRFSAERTGGSVSTLTIQRTQQEDSAVYLCASSLATSGRDQETQYFGPGTRLLVL.

The CDR3 here is CASSEWESHEQYF. The CDR3 nucleotides read TGTGCCAGCAGTGAATGGGAGAGCCACGAGCAGTACTTC. The rearrangement uses TRBV25-1 and TRBJ2-7; D is perhaps TRBD2 (5 bases). Trimming cost V 1 base and J 5 bases, with 9 bases left between them. CDR3 length equals 13 residues. CDR1 and CDR2 from the germline V gene are MGHDK and SYGVNS.

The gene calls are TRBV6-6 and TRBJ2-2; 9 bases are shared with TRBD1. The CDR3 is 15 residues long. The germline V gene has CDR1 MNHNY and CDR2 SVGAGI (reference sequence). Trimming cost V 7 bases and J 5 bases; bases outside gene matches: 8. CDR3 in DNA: TGTGCCAGCACCCCGACAGGGGGACAGACCGGGGAGCTGTTTTTT. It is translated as CASTPTGGQTGELFF.

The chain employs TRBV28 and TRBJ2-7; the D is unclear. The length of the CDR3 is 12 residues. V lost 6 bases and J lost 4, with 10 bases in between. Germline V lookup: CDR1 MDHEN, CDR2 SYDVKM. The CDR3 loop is CASSVDVYEQYF. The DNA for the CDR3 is TGTGCCAGCAGCGTAGACGTTTACGAGCAGTACTTC.

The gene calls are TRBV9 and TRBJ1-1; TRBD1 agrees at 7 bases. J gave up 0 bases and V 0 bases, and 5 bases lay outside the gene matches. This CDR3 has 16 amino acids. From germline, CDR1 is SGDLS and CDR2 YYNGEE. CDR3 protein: CASSVAPGQMNTEAFF. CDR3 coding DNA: TGTGCCAGCAGCGTAGCTCCGGGACAGATGAACACTGAAGCTTTCTTT. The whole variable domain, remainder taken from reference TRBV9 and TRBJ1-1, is DSGVTQTPKHLITATGQRVTLRCSPRSGDLSVYWYQQSLDQGLQFLIQYYNGEERAKGNILERFSAQQFPDLHSELNLSSLELGDSALYFCASSVAPGQMNTEAFFGQGTRLTVV.

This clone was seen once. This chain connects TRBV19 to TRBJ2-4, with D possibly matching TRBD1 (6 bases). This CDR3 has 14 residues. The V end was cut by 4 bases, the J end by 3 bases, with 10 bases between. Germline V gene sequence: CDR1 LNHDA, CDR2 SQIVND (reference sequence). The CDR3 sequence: CASSNPGDKNIQYF. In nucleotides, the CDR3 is TGTGCCAGTAGTAACCCAGGGGACAAAAACATTCAGTACTTC.